Listed below are T cell receptor beta chains from one sample, sequenced in a study of T cell responses to AZD1222 COVID-19 vaccine. Assay: immunoSEQ multiplex PCR; the TCRdb copy retains only in-frame clones and omits some. The data show 95,000 to 120,000 clones, about 86% seen once. Sequenced material: peripheral blood, taken on day 0 of AZD1222 vaccination. Source of these receptors: an adult in good health. The CDR3 runs from the conserved cysteine through the conserved F or W. Fields, in order: D gene, V gene, clone size, J gene, CDR3 DNA, CDR3 protein. D genes are given only for firm matches. The size entry is marked missing in some rows and otherwise reads once, few, many or a size class.

d_gene: .; v_gene: TRBV18; abundance: few; j_gene: TRBJ1-1; CDR3nt: TGTGCCAGCTCAGAGGGTAAGGACACTGAAGCTTTCTTT; CDR3aa: CASSEGKDTEAFF
d_gene: TRBD2; v_gene: TRBV9; abundance: .; j_gene: TRBJ2-5; CDR3nt: TGTGCCAGCAGCGTAGAAACTAGCGGCCGGGAGACCCAGTACTTC; CDR3aa: CASSVETSGRETQYF
d_gene: TRBD2; v_gene: TRBV7-2; abundance: .; j_gene: TRBJ2-2; CDR3nt: TGTGCCAGCAGCTTAGTAGCGGGGGGGCCTGGCACCGGGGAGCTGTTTTTT; CDR3aa: CASSLVAGGPGTGELFF
d_gene: .; v_gene: TRBV28; abundance: .; j_gene: TRBJ1-1; CDR3nt: TGTGCCAGCAGTTTAAGGGGGATCACTGAAGCTTTCTTT; CDR3aa: CASSLRGITEAFF
d_gene: TRBD1; v_gene: TRBV12-3/TRBV12-4; abundance: .; j_gene: TRBJ1-2; CDR3nt: TGTGCCAGTCGGGCGGCAGGGGGCCATGGCTACACCTTC; CDR3aa: CASRAAGGHGYTF
d_gene: TRBD1; v_gene: TRBV3-1/TRBV3-2; abundance: .; j_gene: TRBJ1-1; CDR3nt: TGTGCCAGCAACAGGGACAGCACTGAAGCTTTCTTT; CDR3aa: CASNRDSTEAFF
d_gene: TRBD1; v_gene: TRBV6-5; abundance: .; j_gene: TRBJ1-1; CDR3nt: TGTGCCAGCAGCGACAGGGGTTACTCGAACACTGAAGCTTTCTTT; CDR3aa: CASSDRGYSNTEAFF
d_gene: TRBD1; v_gene: TRBV11-2; abundance: .; j_gene: TRBJ1-6; CDR3nt: TGTGCCAGCAGCTTGACCCACAGGGGGGATGGGTCACCCCTCCACTTT; CDR3aa: CASSLTHRGDGSPLHF
d_gene: .; v_gene: TRBV5-1; abundance: once; j_gene: TRBJ1-5; CDR3nt: TGCGCCAGCAGGGACCAGCGGGACGCTCAGCATTTT; CDR3aa: CASRDQRDAQHF
d_gene: .; v_gene: TRBV11-2; abundance: .; j_gene: TRBJ2-7; CDR3nt: TGTGCCAGCAGCCGAGAAGCCGGAAAGTCCTACGAGCAGTACTTC; CDR3aa: CASSREAGKSYEQYF
d_gene: .; v_gene: TRBV5-4; abundance: many; j_gene: TRBJ2-5; CDR3nt: TGTGCCAGCAGCTACTGGACGGAGACCCAGTACTTC; CDR3aa: CASSYWTETQYF
d_gene: .; v_gene: TRBV5-1; abundance: .; j_gene: TRBJ1-6; CDR3nt: TGCGCCAGCAGCTTGGGGTCGCCGGGAAATTCACCCCTCCACTTT; CDR3aa: CASSLGSPGNSPLHF
d_gene: .; v_gene: TRBV30; abundance: .; j_gene: TRBJ1-6; CDR3nt: TGTGCCTGGGCCAACACAGGGAACGGTAATTCACCCCTCCACTTT; CDR3aa: CAWANTGNGNSPLHF
d_gene: TRBD2; v_gene: TRBV3-1/TRBV3-2; abundance: .; j_gene: TRBJ2-7; CDR3nt: TGTGCCAGCAGCCAAACTAGCGGGTACGAGCAGTACTTC; CDR3aa: CASSQTSGYEQYF
d_gene: .; v_gene: TRBV7-9; abundance: .; j_gene: TRBJ1-1; CDR3nt: TGTGCCAGCAGCCCGGTTTTCTGGGGAGACACTGAAGCTTTCTTT; CDR3aa: CASSPVFWGDTEAFF
d_gene: .; v_gene: TRBV19; abundance: .; j_gene: TRBJ2-1; CDR3nt: TGTGCCAGTTCGAAAACAGCCAACAATGAGCAGTTCTTC; CDR3aa: CASSKTANNEQFF
d_gene: .; v_gene: TRBV7-9; abundance: .; j_gene: TRBJ1-2; CDR3nt: TGTGCCAGCAGGTGGGCAGATTCCTATGGCTACACCTTC; CDR3aa: CASRWADSYGYTF
d_gene: .; v_gene: TRBV27; abundance: .; j_gene: TRBJ1-5; CDR3nt: TGTGCCAGCAGTTTAGGGGTTAGCAATCAGCCCCAGCATTTT; CDR3aa: CASSLGVSNQPQHF
d_gene: .; v_gene: TRBV29-1; abundance: .; j_gene: TRBJ2-7; CDR3nt: TGCAGCGTTGAAGAGCCATCCCATCACGAGCAGTACTTC; CDR3aa: CSVEEPSHHEQYF
d_gene: .; v_gene: TRBV12-5; abundance: few; j_gene: TRBJ1-5; CDR3nt: TGTGCTAGTGGTTTCGGGCCGGATCAGCCCCAGCATTTT; CDR3aa: CASGFGPDQPQHF
d_gene: .; v_gene: TRBV20-1; abundance: .; j_gene: TRBJ2-5; CDR3nt: TGCAGTGCTAGTCCGGGACGAGTTGACGAGACCCAGTACTTC; CDR3aa: CSASPGRVDETQYF
d_gene: .; v_gene: TRBV6-6; abundance: .; j_gene: TRBJ1-6; CDR3nt: TGTGCCAGCAGCCGAACCTCGACAGGCGGAAGCTCCTATAATTCACCCCTCCACTTT; CDR3aa: CASSRTSTGGSSYNSPLHF
d_gene: .; v_gene: TRBV6-5; abundance: .; j_gene: TRBJ2-1; CDR3nt: TGTGCCAGCACCGCATCGAGCTCCTACAATGAGCAGTTCTTC; CDR3aa: CASTASSSYNEQFF
d_gene: .; v_gene: TRBV5-6; abundance: .; j_gene: TRBJ2-1; CDR3nt: TGTGCCAGCAGCTTTCGACAGGTCTCCTACAATGAGCAGTTCTTC; CDR3aa: CASSFRQVSYNEQFF
d_gene: .; v_gene: TRBV6-2/TRBV6-3; abundance: .; j_gene: TRBJ2-2; CDR3nt: TGTGCCAGCAGTTACGGGGACGCCGGGGAGCTGTTTTTT; CDR3aa: CASSYGDAGELFF
d_gene: TRBD2; v_gene: TRBV7-9; abundance: .; j_gene: TRBJ2-3; CDR3nt: TGTGCCAGCAGCTCACCGGGACTAGCGGGGGATACGCAGTATTTT; CDR3aa: CASSSPGLAGDTQYF
d_gene: .; v_gene: TRBV28; abundance: .; j_gene: TRBJ1-1; CDR3nt: TGTGCCAGCCCTCCCCGCCTTACAGGGTACACTGAAGCTTTCTTT; CDR3aa: CASPPRLTGYTEAFF
d_gene: .; v_gene: TRBV6-5; abundance: few; j_gene: TRBJ1-3; CDR3nt: TGTGCCAGCACGGGGGGGAACACCATATATTTT; CDR3aa: CASTGGNTIYF
d_gene: .; v_gene: TRBV3-1/TRBV3-2; abundance: .; j_gene: TRBJ1-4; CDR3nt: TGTGCCAGCAGCCCGCCTCGGGACCAAGGAGAAAAACTGTTTTTT; CDR3aa: CASSPPRDQGEKLFF
d_gene: TRBD1; v_gene: TRBV14; abundance: .; j_gene: TRBJ1-2; CDR3nt: TGTGCCAGCAGCCGTCAACCCCGGGACAGTGAGGACTATGGCTACACCTTC; CDR3aa: CASSRQPRDSEDYGYTF
d_gene: .; v_gene: TRBV4-3; abundance: .; j_gene: TRBJ1-2; CDR3nt: TGCGCCAGCAGCCAAGAGGGGAGCGGTGGCTACACCTTC; CDR3aa: CASSQEGSGGYTF
d_gene: TRBD2; v_gene: TRBV10-3; abundance: .; j_gene: TRBJ2-3; CDR3nt: TGTGCCATCAGAGGAGGGCCACGGGGGGCAGATACGCAGTATTTT; CDR3aa: CAIRGGPRGADTQYF
d_gene: .; v_gene: TRBV5-5; abundance: .; j_gene: TRBJ1-5; CDR3nt: TGTGCCAGCAGCCCTGAATCCACGACAGAGAGGGGCCTTCAGCCCCAGCATTTT; CDR3aa: CASSPESTTERGLQPQHF
d_gene: TRBD1; v_gene: TRBV19; abundance: .; j_gene: TRBJ1-2; CDR3nt: TGTGCCAGTAGTTGGGGGACAGGGGCGTATGGCTACACCTTC; CDR3aa: CASSWGTGAYGYTF
d_gene: TRBD1; v_gene: TRBV5-4; abundance: .; j_gene: TRBJ1-6; CDR3nt: TGTGCCAGCAGACAAGGGGGCTCAAGTATAAAGGGAGGTAATTCACCCCTCCACTTT; CDR3aa: CASRQGGSSIKGGNSPLHF
d_gene: .; v_gene: TRBV5-1; abundance: .; j_gene: TRBJ1-1; CDR3nt: TGCGCCAGCAGCCTAATACAGGGAAGGACTGGTGAAGCTTTCTTT; CDR3aa: CASSLIQGRTGEAFF
d_gene: .; v_gene: TRBV14; abundance: .; j_gene: TRBJ2-5; CDR3nt: TGTGCCAGCAGCCAAGATAGAGCTTACCAAGAGACCCAGTACTTC; CDR3aa: CASSQDRAYQETQYF
d_gene: TRBD1; v_gene: TRBV5-8; abundance: .; j_gene: TRBJ2-3; CDR3nt: TGTGCCAGCAGCGTGGGGACCGGGACAGCCATTTCAGATACGCAGTATTTT; CDR3aa: CASSVGTGTAISDTQYF
d_gene: .; v_gene: TRBV18; abundance: once; j_gene: TRBJ1-1; CDR3nt: TGTGCCAGCTCACCATATCAGGAGGACACTGAAGCTTTCTTT; CDR3aa: CASSPYQEDTEAFF
d_gene: TRBD1; v_gene: TRBV5-6; abundance: once; j_gene: TRBJ1-3; CDR3nt: TGTGCCAGCAGCGCCCCCTTCCCCGGGACAGGGTTTGGAAACACCATATATTTT; CDR3aa: CASSAPFPGTGFGNTIYF
d_gene: TRBD1; v_gene: TRBV13; abundance: .; j_gene: TRBJ2-7; CDR3nt: TGTGCCAGCAGCCCCCGACAGGGTATCCACGAGCAGTACTTC; CDR3aa: CASSPRQGIHEQYF
d_gene: .; v_gene: TRBV5-1; abundance: .; j_gene: TRBJ1-4; CDR3nt: TGCGCCAGCGGGTCAGGGCCGTCAGCAACTAATGAAAAACTGTTTTTT; CDR3aa: CASGSGPSATNEKLFF
d_gene: .; v_gene: TRBV5-1; abundance: .; j_gene: TRBJ2-2; CDR3nt: TGCGCCAGCAGCCTCCCTACCGTTCCGGAGCTGTTTTTT; CDR3aa: CASSLPTVPELFF
d_gene: .; v_gene: TRBV11-2; abundance: .; j_gene: TRBJ2-5; CDR3nt: TGTGCCAGCAGCTTAAAAGAGACCCAGTACTTC; CDR3aa: CASSLKETQYF
d_gene: TRBD2; v_gene: TRBV28; abundance: .; j_gene: TRBJ2-3; CDR3nt: TGTGCCAACTCAGTTGGGGGGGACACAGATACGCAGTATTTT; CDR3aa: CANSVGGDTDTQYF
d_gene: .; v_gene: TRBV5-8; abundance: .; j_gene: TRBJ1-4; CDR3nt: TGTGCCAGCAGCTCCCAGGGGTGGTCTAATGAAAAACTGTTTTTT; CDR3aa: CASSSQGWSNEKLFF
d_gene: .; v_gene: TRBV5-1; abundance: .; j_gene: TRBJ1-6; CDR3nt: TGCGCCAGCAGCCCGAGCGCGTTTAGCTCCTATAATTCACCCCTCCACTTT; CDR3aa: CASSPSAFSSYNSPLHF
d_gene: .; v_gene: TRBV7-2; abundance: .; j_gene: TRBJ2-6; CDR3nt: TGTGCCAGCAGCTACCGACTAACTGGGGCCAACGTCCTGACTTTC; CDR3aa: CASSYRLTGANVLTF
d_gene: .; v_gene: TRBV12-3/TRBV12-4; abundance: few; j_gene: TRBJ1-1; CDR3nt: TGTGCCAGCAGCAGACAGATGAACACTGAAGCTTTCTTT; CDR3aa: CASSRQMNTEAFF
d_gene: .; v_gene: TRBV6-2/TRBV6-3; abundance: .; j_gene: TRBJ2-5; CDR3nt: TGTGCCAGCAGTTACGGGTGGGCTGAGACCCAGTACTTC; CDR3aa: CASSYGWAETQYF
d_gene: .; v_gene: TRBV10-2; abundance: .; j_gene: TRBJ1-1; CDR3nt: TGCGCCAGCAGGAAGACAGAGAACACTGAAGCTTTCTTT; CDR3aa: CASRKTENTEAFF
d_gene: TRBD2; v_gene: TRBV10-3; abundance: .; j_gene: TRBJ2-3; CDR3nt: TGTGCCATCCTAGCGGGGGCGCACACAGATACGCAGTATTTT; CDR3aa: CAILAGAHTDTQYF